This T cell receptor beta chain was identified during a study of graft-versus-host responses after intestinal transplantation. Study overall: Recipients received multivisceral, liver-intestinal, or isolated intestinal transplants. Tacrolimus plus steroids were given to all recipients for 2 to 4 years, preceded by anti-thymocyte globulin induction.

Study results and limitations: There were GvH clones found in recipient marrow, and some of them appeared first in ileum or blood. Declining HvG levels early post-transplant were linked to peak circulating GvH clone levels.

V dropped 5 bases and J dropped 5; count of bases not matched to a gene: 6. The CDR3 extends over 14 amino acids. The germline CDR1 and CDR2 sequences are LGHNA and YSLEER. Sequencing used immunoSEQ multiplex PCR; TCRdb keeps in-frame clones, though not all of them. Of about 93,000 clones listed, about 93% are singletons. In the case of this clone: No antigen is known for it.

The rearrangement joins TRBV4-3 to TRBJ2-1; 7 bases are shared with TRBD1. The material sequenced was unstimulated CD8+ T cells sorted from spleen or lymph node cells, taken before intestinal transplant. This receptor was obtained from a human donor who received an intestinal transplant. The CDR3 nucleotides read TGCGCCAGCAGCGACGGGACAGCCCACAATGAGCAGTTCTTC. It encodes CASSDGTAHNEQFF.